This TCR beta chain derives from a study of T cells expressing NK-cell markers. Study background: Among the eight sequenced donors, seven tested HCMV-seropositive and one tested seronegative. The study's findings and limits: The share of CD8+ T cells held by dominant NKG2C+ clonotypes was about 1.0-8% in several donors.

In regard to this clonotype: Its target is unknown.

TCRdb re-called the 5' RACE reads and catalogs CDR3 proteins one per entry, DNA excluded. This specimen shows a few hundred thousand distinct CDR3 sequences; the ten leading clones hold 5.2%. CDR1 LNHNV and CDR2 YYDKDF come from the germline V gene (reference sequence). The CDR3 is 16 amino acids. Sequencing was performed on blood T cells: a sorted CD56 or NKG2C T cell subset, CD4+ or CD8+ T cells, or bulk PBMC T cells (not recorded which). The TCR originated in a man aged 18-75 years in good health. The chain joins TRBV15 to TRBJ2-5; TCRdb outputs TRBD1, but without DNA this stays unchecked. CDR3 loop: CATSRLGTGYFETQYF.